This TCR beta chain was sequenced in a study of cytomegalovirus exposure and HLA in healthy donors. General observations from the study: As a later analysis showed, a missense DCLRE1C variant was linked to trimming of TCR beta V- and J-genes. According to reports, the classifier identified cytomegalovirus status with high specificity and sensitivity.

Points on this clone: Its antigen is unidentified.

The PCR had 60 Vbeta and 13 Jbeta primers. In the original processing: Later, roughly 80 million unique TCR beta chains were counted in an analysis, and roughly 11 million of them were shared. Assay: immunoSEQ multiplex PCR; the TCRdb copy retains only in-frame clones and omits some. V and J calls and clone size follow that table, whereas D and trimming were derived from the DNA. There are roughly 97,000 clones in the sample; 60% to 80% occur only once, and roughly 6.2% lies in the top ten. The clonotype originates from a man in his sixties in good health and CMV-seropositive. The sequenced sample consisted of PBMCs.

The CDR3 DNA reads TGTGCCAGCAGTTTATCGTTCGGGTACGGCTCCTACAATGAGCAGTTCTTC. It codes for CASSLSFGYGSYNEQFF. The chain employs TRBV27 and TRBJ2-1; D uncertain. Trimming removed 0 bases from V and 0 bases from J, with 12 bases in between. The CDR3 covers 17 residues. In germline, CDR1 is MNHEY, CDR2 SMNVEV (reference sequence).